This is a list of T cell receptor beta chains from one sample in a study of a mutant IDH1 vaccine in newly diagnosed glioma. Clones were sequenced by immunoSEQ multiplex PCR, and TCRdb holds only the in-frame ones, with some missing. The data show some 60,000 clones, roughly 79% seen once. These receptors' antigens are unknown. The specimen was PBMCs, collected from a glioma patient whose treatment included an IDH1 peptide vaccine. The receptors were sampled from a man aged 40-49 years with glioma. CDR3s include the opening cysteine and the closing phenylalanine or tryptophan. The order of the fields is clone size, V gene, CDR3 length, D gene, J gene, CDR3 DNA, CDR3 protein. A D gene is named only where the DNA matches it firmly. For some rows the clone size is stated as once, few or many, or as a class when expanded; others skip it.

.	TRBV5-8	18	TRBD1	TRBJ2-7	TGTGCCAGCAGCGGACGGACAGGGGGCGGTCTCTTATCCTACGAGCAGTACTTC	CASSGRTGGGLLSYEQYF
.	TRBV5-1	18	TRBD1	TRBJ2-3	TGCGCCAGCAGCTTGGCCGGGCAGGGGGCCGTTTTGGCAGATACGCAGTATTTT	CASSLAGQGAVLADTQYF
.	TRBV5-5	13	.	TRBJ2-7	TGTGCCAGCAGCTTGGAACCCCGTTACGAGCAGTACTTC	CASSLEPRYEQYF
.	TRBV7-6	19	.	TRBJ2-6	TGTGCCAGCAGCTTAAAAGCCGGGGGATTGGGCTCTGGGGCCAACGTCCTGACTTTC	CASSLKAGGLGSGANVLTF
medium-sized	TRBV19	13	.	TRBJ1-1	TGTGCCAGTAGTATAGTCCGGGACTCTGAAGCTTTCTTT	CASSIVRDSEAFF
.	TRBV7-9	12	.	TRBJ2-7	TGTGCCAGCAGCTGGGACGGCTACGAGCAGTACTTC	CASSWDGYEQYF
.	TRBV11-3	14	.	TRBJ2-2	TGTGCCAGCAGCTCGGGGGTTGCCACCGGGGAGCTGTTTTTT	CASSSGVATGELFF
.	TRBV4-3	17	.	TRBJ1-2	TGCGCCAGCAGCCAAGCCCGCCGTACCCCGTCTAGAAGTGGCTACACCTTC	CASSQARRTPSRSGYTF
.	TRBV30	15	TRBD1	TRBJ1-6	TGTGCCTGGAGTGTAGGGGGACAGGGGAATTCACCCCTCCACTTT	CAWSVGGQGNSPLHF
.	TRBV7-2	14	.	TRBJ2-2	TGTGCCAGCAGCTACTCAGGGAACACCGGGGAGCTGTTTTTT	CASSYSGNTGELFF
.	TRBV6-5	14	TRBD1	TRBJ2-7	TGTGCCAGCAGTTACAGGGGGCAGGGGTACGAGCAGTACTTC	CASSYRGQGYEQYF
few	TRBV28	11	.	TRBJ2-7	TGTGCCAGCAGCGTAAGGGGCGAGCAGTACTTC	CASSVRGEQYF
.	TRBV4-1	12	.	TRBJ2-5	TGCGCCAGCAGCCAACCTTCCGGGACCCAGTACTTC	CASSQPSGTQYF
few	TRBV18	16	TRBD1	TRBJ1-5	TGTGCCAGCTCACCGGAGGGGGCGCTTAGCAATCAGCCCCAGCATTTT	CASSPEGALSNQPQHF
.	TRBV27	14	.	TRBJ2-3	TGTGCCAGCACTCCAACAGGGACCACAGATACGCAGTATTTT	CASTPTGTTDTQYF
.	TRBV7-2	16	.	TRBJ2-6	TGTGCCAGCAGCTTAGATCTCCGAGCTGGGGCCAACGTCCTGACTTTC	CASSLDLRAGANVLTF
.	TRBV23-1	14	.	TRBJ2-7	TGCGCCAGCAGTCAACCTACAGAGCCCTACGAGCAGTACTTC	CASSQPTEPYEQYF
.	TRBV29-1	15	TRBD1	TRBJ1-5	TGCAGCGTTACCCAGGGGGCGCAGGGCAATCAGCCCCAGCATTTT	CSVTQGAQGNQPQHF
.	TRBV7-2	13	.	TRBJ2-7	TGTGCCAGCAGCGCATCAGTGGGGTACGAGCAGTACTTC	CASSASVGYEQYF
.	TRBV7-9	13	.	TRBJ1-1	TGTGCCAGCAGCTTATCGACAGACACCGAAGCTTTCTTT	CASSLSTDTEAFF
.	TRBV6-6	14	.	TRBJ2-6	TGTGCCAGCACCCCAGGCTCTGGGGCCAACGTCCTGACTTTC	CASTPGSGANVLTF
.	TRBV5-4	11	.	TRBJ1-1	TGTGCCAGCACCAATGGGGTTGAAGCTTTCTTT	CASTNGVEAFF
.	TRBV27	13	.	TRBJ2-2	TGTGCCAGCAAGAAGGGTAACACCGGGGAGCTGTTTTTT	CASKKGNTGELFF
.	TRBV7-9	13	.	TRBJ2-1	TGTGCCAGCCCCGACGCGGAAGACAATGAGCAGTTCTTC	CASPDAEDNEQFF
.	TRBV9	18	.	TRBJ2-6	TGTGCCAGCAGCGTAGACGGGTCAGGTCTAGCTGGGGCCAACGTCCTGACTTTC	CASSVDGSGLAGANVLTF
.	TRBV14	16	TRBD2	TRBJ2-3	TGTGCCAGCAGCCATTTTGGGAGGGACCCCACAGATACGCAGTATTTT	CASSHFGRDPTDTQYF
few	TRBV5-1	14	.	TRBJ1-1	TGCGCCAGCAGCAACGAAGGGTTGAACACTGAAGCTTTCTTT	CASSNEGLNTEAFF
.	TRBV5-8	14	.	TRBJ1-1	TGTGCCAGCAGCTTGGCCCAGGAGTACTTCCAAGCTTTCTTT	CASSLAQEYFQAFF
.	TRBV7-9	14	.	TRBJ1-1	TGTGCCAGCAGCTCAGGGACGGTGAACACTGAAGCTTTCTTT	CASSSGTVNTEAFF
.	TRBV2	14	TRBD1	TRBJ1-5	TGTGCCAGCAGTGGGACAGGGGTGAATCAGCCCCAGCATTTT	CASSGTGVNQPQHF
.	TRBV5-8	13	.	TRBJ2-7	TGTGCCAGCAGCTTGGATGAGGGGGGCGAGCAGTACTTC	CASSLDEGGEQYF
.	TRBV19	14	TRBD1	TRBJ1-2	TGTGCCAGTAGTATAGGAGGGGGCGACTATGGCTACACCTTC	CASSIGGGDYGYTF
once	TRBV18	14	.	TRBJ2-3	TGTGCCAGCTCATCGCCGGTGGTTCCAGATACGCAGTATTTT	CASSSPVVPDTQYF
.	TRBV7-2	15	TRBD1	TRBJ2-5	TGTGCCAGCAGCCCCGACGGGACAGGCCAAGAGACCCAGTACTTC	CASSPDGTGQETQYF
few	TRBV10-3	13	.	TRBJ1-6	TGTGCCATCAGTGCTGGGCTGGGTTCACCCCTCCACTTT	CAISAGLGSPLHF
.	TRBV7-9	14	TRBD1	TRBJ2-5	TGTGCCAGCAGCTTAGGGGACAGACAAGAGACCCAGTACTTC	CASSLGDRQETQYF
few	TRBV28	11	.	TRBJ2-5	TGTGCCAGCAGTTTATATGAGACCCAGTACTTC	CASSLYETQYF
once	TRBV18	16	TRBD2	TRBJ2-7	TGTGCCAGCTCACCCCTAGGGACTAGCGGGGGCTACGAGCAGTACTTC	CASSPLGTSGGYEQYF
.	TRBV18	14	TRBD1	TRBJ2-7	TGTGCCAGCTCCCCGGGACAGGGTAGCTACGAGCAGTACTTC	CASSPGQGSYEQYF
.	TRBV30	12	TRBD1	TRBJ1-5	TGTGCCTGGCAGACAGGGAACCAGCCCCAGCATTTT	CAWQTGNQPQHF
.	TRBV2	14	.	TRBJ2-5	TGTGCCAGCAGTGAATTGGGACCGTCGGCGACCCAGTACTTC	CASSELGPSATQYF
.	TRBV5-4	12	.	TRBJ1-1	TGTGCCAGCATGAGGGGGGACACTGAAGCTTTCTTT	CASMRGDTEAFF
.	TRBV10-3	13	.	TRBJ1-3	TGTGCCATCAGGGGCGAGGCTGGAAACACCATATATTTT	CAIRGEAGNTIYF
.	TRBV6-5	13	.	TRBJ1-2	TGTGCCAGCAGTCCTCTTGGCGTTTCCGGCTACACCTTC	CASSPLGVSGYTF
.	TRBV4-1	15	.	TRBJ2-7	TGCGCCAGCAGCCAAGGTTCCGGGTCCTTCGGCGAGCAGTACTTC	CASSQGSGSFGEQYF
.	TRBV11-1	16	.	TRBJ2-5	TGTGCCAGCAGCTCCGGGGATAGGAATACTCAAGAGACCCAGTACTTC	CASSSGDRNTQETQYF
.	TRBV11-1	16	TRBD1	TRBJ2-5	TGTGCCAGCAGCTCCCCTCCGGGACAGGGAGGGGAGACCCAGTACTTC	CASSSPPGQGGETQYF